These 10 T cell receptor beta chains share one sample of origin, sequenced in a study of T cell responses to AZD1222 COVID-19 vaccine (dated by TCRdb to 2020 to 2022). Read against the paper, the sample's time point label means: baseline before first vaccination. The receptor library was made with the immunoSEQ multiplex PCR assay. Sourced from immuneACCESS, this table was stored by TCRdb with only in-frame sequences that have V and J called. A share of the clones is absent; for the studies checked, an unresolved V gene accounts for under half, and the remainder has no known explanation. The sample table contains 130,000 to 150,000 clones; only one count was recorded for approximately 90% of them. The top ten hold roughly 3.2% of the sample. The sample here was peripheral blood, taken on day 0 of AZD1222 vaccination. The receptors originated from an adult in good health.

The table lists this clone with a count of one. The rearrangement joins TRBV6-4 to TRBJ2-2; 7 bases align to TRBD1. V was pared by 5 bases and J by 3 bases, with 3 bases of the junction left unmatched. There are 14 residues in the CDR3. CDR1 MRHNA and CDR2 SNTAGT come from the germline V gene. Here the CDR3 reads CASSTGTDTGELFF. Written as DNA, the CDR3 is TGTGCCAGCAGTACAGGGACAGACACCGGGGAGCTGTTTTTT.

The chain links TRBV30 to TRBJ2-3; 13 bases match TRBD2. Per germline, CDR1 GTSNPN and CDR2 SVGIG (reference sequence). After removal of 5 bases from V and 1 base from J, the junction contained 6 bases not matched to a gene. The CDR3 extends over 16 amino acids. CDR3: CAWARTSGRGTDTQYF. The CDR3 coding sequence is TGTGCCTGGGCCCGGACTAGCGGGAGAGGCACAGATACGCAGTATTTT.

Comments on this clone: No DNA is shown, since the ends of the CDR3 on it are uncertain; the CDR3 is the one TCRdb lists. The genes are TRBV4-1 and TRBJ1-2. The CDR3 sequence runs 14 residues, both termini included. Germline-derived CDR1 and CDR2 are MGHRA and YSYEKL. CDR3 in amino acids: CASSQGFRARGYTF.

The table lists this clone with a few counts. This sequence joins TRBV2 and TRBJ2-7; 9 bases are shared with TRBD1. Losses at the gene ends were 6 bases for V and 6 bases for J; bases not matched to a gene: 6. This CDR3 spans 13 amino acids. Germline CDR1 and CDR2: SNHLY and FYNNEI. CDR3 residues: CASRGTGRVEQYF. CDR3 sequence (DNA): TGTGCCAGCAGGGGGACAGGGCGTGTCGAGCAGTACTTC.

This chain joins TRBV7-2 and TRBJ2-1; TRBD2 is a possible D gene (5 bases). The CDR3 consists of 15 residues. Germline V CDR1 and CDR2: SGHTA, FQGNSA. The V gene lost 1 base and the J gene lost 8 bases, with 15 bases spanning the gap. The CDR3 loop reads CASSLDLRDVDEQFF. CDR3 DNA: TGTGCCAGCAGCTTAGATCTGAGGGATGTAGATGAGCAGTTCTTC.

This clone came up once. The chain employs TRBV6-5 and TRBJ1-4; D is undetermined. The CDR3 loop spans 13 amino acids. Germline CDR1 MNHEY, CDR2 SVGAGI. Trimming cost V 7 bases and J 3 bases, with 9 bases left between them. The CDR3 protein is CASTADPNEKLFF. The CDR3 DNA reads TGTGCCAGCACCGCGGACCCTAATGAAAAACTGTTTTTT.

This chain links TRBV19 with TRBJ1-1; possible D gene TRBD1, 6 bases. V was pared by 3 bases and J by 4 bases, with 18 bases between. The CDR3 is 16 amino acids. Looked up from germline, CDR1 is LNHDA and CDR2 is SQIVND (reference sequence). Written as DNA, the CDR3 is TGTGCCAGTAGTATTCCAGGGGACAAAGACAGCACTGAAGCTTTCTTT. Protein product: CASSIPGDKDSTEAFF. The variable domain in full, with the rest retrieved from reference TRBV19 and TRBJ1-1, is DGGITQSPKYLFRKEGQNVTLSCEQNLNHDAMYWYRQDPGQGLRLIYYSQIVNDFQKGDIAEGYSVSREKKESFPLTVTSAQKNPTAFYLCASSIPGDKDSTEAFFGQGTRLTVV.

The J gene is TRBJ2-1, the V gene TRBV7-3; 8 positions agree with TRBD2. From germline, CDR1 is SGHTA and CDR2 FQGTGA. The CDR3 loop spans 16 amino acids. Trimming removed 6 bases from V and 4 bases from J; junction bases left unmatched: 11. The CDR3 region has the DNA TGTGCCAGCAGTCCCTGGGTGGTAGCGGGGTACAATGAGCAGTTCTTC. Translated: CASSPWVVAGYNEQFF.

The chain couples TRBV30 to TRBJ1-2; no reliable D call. The V and J ends lost 2 bases and 4 bases respectively, with 11 bases between them. In germline, CDR1 is GTSNPN, CDR2 SVGIG (reference sequence). There are 13 residues in the CDR3. The CDR3 here is CAWSSKGVYGYTF. The CDR3, as DNA: TGTGCCTGGAGTAGCAAGGGCGTCTATGGCTACACCTTC. The entire variable domain, with the rest obtained from reference TRBV30 and TRBJ1-2, is as follows: SQTIHQWPATLVQPVGSPLSLECTVEGTSNPNLYWYRQAAGRGLQLLFYSVGIGQISSEVPQNLSASRPQDRQFILSSKKLLLSDSGFYLCAWSSKGVYGYTFGSGTRLTVV.

The V call is TRBV3-1 (or the pseudogene TRBV3-2), the J call TRBJ2-3, with D hard to call. The germline V gene encodes CDR1 LGHDT and CDR2 YNNKEL (reference sequence). V lost 4 bases and J 2 bases, leaving 4 bases between the germline ends. CDR3 length equals 12 residues. DNA for the CDR3: TGTGCCAGCAGCCCATACACAGATACGCAGTATTTT. Translating gives CASSPYTDTQYF.